Shown below are 4 T cell receptor beta chains from a single sample sequenced in a study of OX40 agonist ivuxolimab in advanced cancers. The library was obtained by the immunoSEQ multiplex PCR assay. Entries here come from immuneACCESS through TCRdb and include only in-frame sequences with V and J called. Some clones fail to appear in such tables; in the studies checked, an unresolved V gene covers under half of the shortfall, and the cause of the remainder is unknown. The sample table contains about 74,000 clones; only one count was recorded for about 82% of them. Together, the top ten hold less than 8% of the sample. The input for sequencing was CD4+ or CD8+ T cells sorted from blood, taken in a trial of the OX40 agonist ivuxolimab. These receptor sequences come from an adult with an advanced solid tumor such as melanoma, head and neck, liver or kidney cancer.

This chain joins TRBV5-1 and TRBJ2-5; D gene uncertain. The CDR3 spans 13 residues. Trimming cost V 2 bases and J 4 bases, with 9 bases left between them. The germline CDR1 and CDR2 sequences are SGHRS and YFSETQ. CDR3 region: CASSFSLVETQYF. The CDR3 DNA reads TGCGCCAGCAGCTTCTCCCTTGTAGAGACCCAGTACTTC.

The CDR3 sequence: CASSRTATNEKLFF. The CDR3 coding sequence is TGTGCCAGCAGCCGGACAGCAACTAATGAAAAACTGTTTTTT. The rearrangement uses TRBV6-5 and TRBJ1-4, with D perhaps TRBD1 (6 bases). The CDR3 consists of 14 residues. Germline-derived CDR1 and CDR2 are MNHEY and SVGAGI. V lost 6 bases, J lost 0 bases, and 8 bases lay in between.

The genes are TRBV19 and TRBJ2-5, with D possibly matching TRBD1 (6 bases). The J call may be mistaken, given a closer DNA end match to TRBJ2-7. The CDR3 runs 13 residues. The germline V gene has CDR1 LNHDA and CDR2 SQIVND (reference sequence). CDR3 in DNA: TGTGCCACCCGAACACAGGGCTCCTACGAGCAGTACTTC. Encoded protein: CATRTQGSYEQYF.

The gene calls are TRBV7-6 and TRBJ2-5; possibly TRBD2 for D (5 bases). CDR1 SGHVS and CDR2 FNYEAQ come from the germline V gene. V lost 3 bases and J 5 bases, leaving 10 bases between the germline ends. This CDR3 comprises 13 residues. The CDR3 protein is CASSFGVWETQYF. CDR3 in DNA: TGTGCCAGCAGCTTCGGGGTATGGGAGACCCAGTACTTC.